The subject of this entry is one T cell receptor beta chain. The antigen is unknown. Sequencing was performed with immunoSEQ multiplex PCR; in TCRdb, only in-frame clones are kept and a portion is missing. The data show under 150,000 clones, roughly nine tenths seen once. The data originate from a study of T cell responses to AZD1222 COVID-19 vaccine. Study-wide results and limits: Donors skewed white British and female; clonal diversity was possibly underestimated. Spike-spanning, vaccine-associated CD4 TCRs were dominant at 160-218 and 743-854.

The CDR3 runs to 16 residues. The genes are TRBV12-2 and TRBJ2-7; the DNA was not used to check the table's D call, TRBD1. TRBV12-2 is classified as a pseudogene. The sequence derives from an adult in good health. Sample: peripheral blood, taken on day 0 of AZD1222 vaccination. CDR3 region: CASRLSRDRGPGPQYF. The DNA for the CDR3 is TGTGCAAGTCGCTTAAGCCGGGACAGGGGACCAGGACCCCAGTACTTC.